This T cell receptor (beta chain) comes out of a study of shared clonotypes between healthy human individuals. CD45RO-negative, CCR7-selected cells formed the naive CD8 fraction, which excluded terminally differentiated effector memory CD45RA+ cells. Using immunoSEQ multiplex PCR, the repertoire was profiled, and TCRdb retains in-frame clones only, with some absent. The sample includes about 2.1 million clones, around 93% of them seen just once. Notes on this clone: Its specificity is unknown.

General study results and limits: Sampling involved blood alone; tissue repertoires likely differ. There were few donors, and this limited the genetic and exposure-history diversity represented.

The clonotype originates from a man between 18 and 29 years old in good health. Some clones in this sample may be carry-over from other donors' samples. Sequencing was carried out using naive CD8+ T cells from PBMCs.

CDR3 region: CASSTLGQNDQPQHF. The CDR3 coding sequence is TGTGCCAGCAGCACCCTAGGGCAGAACGACCAGCCCCAGCATTTT. This rearrangement joins TRBV28 to TRBJ1-5; D not certain. V was cut by 6 bases and J by 7 bases, with 19 bases left in between. From germline, CDR1 is MDHEN and CDR2 SYDVKM. This CDR3 spans 15 amino acids.